This is a list of T cell receptor beta chains from one sample in a study of T cell responses to AZD1222 COVID-19 vaccine. Assay used: immunoSEQ multiplex PCR; TCRdb lists only in-frame clones, some missing. The data hold some 100,000 clones, with 86% observed a single time. This material consisted of peripheral blood, taken 28 days after the second AZD1222 dose. The receptors stem from an adult who received the AZD1222 COVID-19 vaccine. Both conserved end residues are part of each CDR3.

v_call,j_call,cdr3_aa
TRBV29-1,TRBJ1-1,CSVRVDTEAFF
TRBV9,TRBJ2-1,CASSPSGQGAYNEQFF
TRBV2,TRBJ2-7,CASSANYEQYF
TRBV21-1,TRBJ2-1,CASSGRTDYTYNEQFF
TRBV24-1,TRBJ1-2,CATGDTSFGYTF
TRBV24-1,TRBJ2-2,CATSDGQGWSGELFF
TRBV24-1,TRBJ1-1,CATSEEGQMNTEAFF
TRBV7-9,TRBJ1-2,CASSSIGGQRGSNYGYTF
TRBV7-2,TRBJ1-5,CASSLVQGAQPQHF
TRBV3-1/TRBV3-2,TRBJ2-1,CASSQEAGIYNEQFF
TRBV9,TRBJ2-7,CASSVGDISAGQYF
TRBV29-1,TRBJ1-3,CSAGTTDSGNTIYF
TRBV24-1,TRBJ2-7,CATSDFPGGGILSSYEQYF
TRBV24-1,TRBJ2-1,CATSESGTSGGHEQFF
TRBV9,TRBJ2-7,CASSANGYEQYF
TRBV6-1,TRBJ1-2,CASSESGGGYGYTF
TRBV19,TRBJ1-3,CASSIQARMSGTIYF
TRBV7-9,TRBJ2-7,CASSFPGQSSEQYF
TRBV4-3,TRBJ1-2,CASSQDLGGMAGNYGYTF
TRBV7-3,TRBJ1-1,CASSRDTNTEAFF
TRBV5-1,TRBJ1-6,CASSSDTGVRTPLHF
TRBV5-5,TRBJ2-5,CASSLYQGLLQETQYF
TRBV27,TRBJ1-5,CASSYMNQPQHF
TRBV24-1,TRBJ1-2,CATSDQDREGYGYTF
TRBV24-1,TRBJ1-2,CATSENRASDNYGYTF
TRBV5-1,TRBJ2-7,CASSLTGESYEQYF
TRBV9,TRBJ1-1,CASSVNPSGSGGEAFF
TRBV28,TRBJ1-3,CASSPGRRSGNTIYF
TRBV6-6,TRBJ1-1,CASRNTRTGGNTEAFF
TRBV5-1,TRBJ2-5,CASSLSSGNQETQYF
TRBV7-6,TRBJ2-3,CASSRDRRTDTQYF
TRBV6-2/TRBV6-3,TRBJ2-7,CASSPPRVVKGEQYF
TRBV9,TRBJ2-2,CASSERYPGELFF
TRBV3-1/TRBV3-2,TRBJ2-2,CASTQSAGELFF
TRBV29-1,TRBJ1-2,CSVEENGDGYTF
TRBV6-5,TRBJ1-2,CASSTTGDGGYTF
TRBV9,TRBJ2-5,CASSVGGQGEEETQYF
TRBV19,TRBJ2-2,CASRRASGSSGELFF
TRBV3-1/TRBV3-2,TRBJ2-7,CASGFRNEQYF
TRBV9,TRBJ1-6,CASSVDGQRNSPLHF
TRBV19,TRBJ1-6,CASRPGQGTGSPLHF
TRBV19,TRBJ2-1,CASSRGLPSSYNEQFF
TRBV29-1,TRBJ2-3,CSVEGAEPSSTDTQYF
TRBV10-3,TRBJ1-1,CAISNRGYAEAFF
TRBV6-5,TRBJ1-4,CASSYDGATNEKLFF
TRBV6-1,TRBJ1-6,CASSEAGGSQALHF
TRBV19,TRBJ2-7,CASSPLDTAFEQYF
TRBV2,TRBJ2-7,CASSEVYEQYF
TRBV3-1/TRBV3-2,TRBJ2-7,CASSQEGGEQYF
TRBV5-4,TRBJ1-2,CASSAGFNYGYTF
TRBV5-5,TRBJ2-5,CASSTEYIETQYF
TRBV4-1,TRBJ2-7,CASSLLATGGSYEQYF
TRBV4-3,TRBJ1-4,CASSQGYRGNEKLFF
TRBV7-9,TRBJ1-2,CASSLETGGTSYGYTF
TRBV7-8,TRBJ2-3,CASSLARLARTDTQYF
TRBV30,TRBJ1-6,CAWSVWFGSSYNSPLHF
TRBV30,TRBJ2-7,CAWSVAAGAYEQYF
TRBV19,TRBJ1-4,CASSRGLGEKLFF